Sequencing of this TCR beta chain was carried out in a study of blood T cell repertoires in COVID-19. Study background: Sites in the United States, Italy and Spain provided acute and convalescent COVID-19 samples. T cells, B-cell-depleted T cells, or PBMCs supplied cDNA or gDNA.

As originally analysed: For nucleated cells, counts were estimated from reference gene primer amplification. The repertoire was sequenced with immunoSEQ multiplex PCR; TCRdb's copy has only in-frame clones and lacks some. That table furnishes V, J and clone size, whereas the DNA furnished D and trimming. The profile shows about 70,000 clones, roughly 80% of them singletons. Source material: peripheral blood. This TCR was recovered from a woman of 80 years or more with acute or convalescent COVID-19.

The CDR3 protein is CASSERFESGTDTQYF. CDR3 in DNA: TGTGCCAGCAGTGAAAGATTTGAGAGCGGCACAGATACGCAGTATTTT. The V gene is TRBV6-4, the J gene TRBJ2-3; D uncertain. The length of the CDR3 is 16 residues. Germline CDR1 MRHNA, CDR2 SNTAGT. Trimming took 3 bases from V and 1 from J, leaving 14 bases between them.